A single TCR beta chain is shown here with its context. Its target is unknown. This CDR3 contains 14 residues. V was clipped by 6 bases and J by 4 bases, with 16 bases between them. From germline, CDR1 is SGHRS and CDR2 YFSETQ. This sample is part of a study of graft-versus-host responses after intestinal transplantation. In the study overall: Isolated intestinal, liver-intestinal, or multivisceral transplants were what recipients had. The study, taken as a whole, reports: Individuals who had graft-donor T cell macrochimerism had allografts that showed high graft-versus-host to host-versus-graft clonal ratios. Recipient marrow harbored GvH clones, some of which surfaced first in ileum or blood. Circulating GvH clone levels at their peak were associated with HvG declines (early post-transplant).

Produced via immunoSEQ multiplex PCR; TCRdb's table is partial and in-frame only. The table records tens of thousands of clones, around 90% of them present only once. This chain uses TRBV5-1 with TRBJ1-2, with a weak D call TRBD1 (5 bases). The sequence derives from a human donor who received an intestinal transplant. Sequenced here: unstimulated CD4+ T cells sorted from spleen or lymph node cells, sampled before intestinal transplant. CDR3: CASIRDGAFYGYTF. In DNA, the CDR3 is TGCGCCAGCATTCGGGACGGAGCATTCTATGGCTACACCTTC.